This TCR beta chain emerged from a study of blood T cell repertoires in COVID-19. The wider study: The United States, Italy and Spain supplied acute and convalescent COVID-19 samples. Sample material is recorded as cDNA or gDNA derived from T cells, B-cell-depleted T cells, or PBMCs.

Note on this clone: The junction departs from germline at one end; a sequencing error may be responsible.

Per the original methods: Nucleated cell number was recorded as an estimate derived from reference gene primer amplification. Sequenced by immunoSEQ multiplex PCR; TCRdb stores in-frame clones only, minus some. That table gives V, J and clone size, and the DNA gave D and trimming. The sample holds 65,000 or so clones, approximately 78% seen once. This clonotype was obtained from a man aged 80 or over with acute or convalescent COVID-19. The sequenced material came from peripheral blood.

The CDR3 sequence is CASSQNLDTEASF. CDR3 bases: TGTGCCAGCAGCCAAAATCTGGACACTGAAGCTTCCTTT. J is TRBJ1-1 and V is TRBV7-3; possible D gene TRBD1, 5 bases. This CDR3 spans 13 amino acids. Germline CDR1 and CDR2: SGHTA and FQGTGA.